Below, one T cell receptor (beta chain) is given with its context. Its specificity is unknown. V was clipped by 10 bases and J by 4 bases; unmatched bases: 11. This CDR3 comprises 15 residues. CDR1 and CDR2 from the germline V gene are MNHNY and SVGAGI (reference sequence). PCR was performed using 60 Vbeta and 13 Jbeta primers. Repertoires were generated with immunoSEQ multiplex PCR, while TCRdb's copy carries only in-frame clones and drops some. There are about 130,000 clones in the sample; roughly 83% occur only once, and around 1.2% lies in the top ten. The data are from a study of cytomegalovirus exposure and HLA in healthy donors. Study-level points and caveats: Some TCR beta chains (roughly 150 of them) were listed as cytomegalovirus-associated.

This sequence joins TRBV6-6 and TRBJ2-1; 9 nucleotides agree with TRBD2. The sample was PBMCs. This sequence was found in a girl aged 2-10 years in good health and CMV-seronegative. The CDR3 region has the DNA TGTGCCACCCGGGGGGAGCGGGGGGAATACAATGAGCAGTTCTTC. Translated: CATRGERGEYNEQFF.